Detailed here is one TCR beta chain. The CDR3 is made up of 13 amino acids. Germline V gene sequence: CDR1 MNHEY, CDR2 SMNVEV (reference sequence). Trimming removed 1 base from V and 7 bases from J, with 5 bases in between. Seattle enrolled patients during active infection and tracked them longitudinally. Authors' data handling: Cell counts per sample came from amplifying reference gene primers. Some clones are missing from TCRdb's copy, which holds only in-frame ones; the method was immunoSEQ multiplex PCR. D and trimming were read from the DNA, whereas the V and J calls and clone size are those reported in that table. The sample contains 390,000 or so clones, 89% of which appear only once. This specimen belongs to a study of blood T cell repertoires in COVID-19. About the research overall: Sources were T cells, B-cell-depleted T cells, or PBMCs; the material itself was cDNA or gDNA.

Input material: peripheral blood. The sequence derives from a woman in her twenties or thirties with COVID-19, enrolled during active disease. The chain employs TRBV27 and TRBJ1-6; unclear D gene. The CDR3 region has the DNA TGTGCCAGCAGTTTATATGAGAATTCACCCCTCCACTTT. The encoded protein is CASSLYENSPLHF.